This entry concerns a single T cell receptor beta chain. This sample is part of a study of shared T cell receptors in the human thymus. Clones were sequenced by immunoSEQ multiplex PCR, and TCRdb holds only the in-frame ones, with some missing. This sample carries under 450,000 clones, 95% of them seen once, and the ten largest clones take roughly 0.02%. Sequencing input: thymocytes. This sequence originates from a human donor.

The CDR3 protein is CSVERGNTIYF. The CDR3 coding sequence is TGCAGCGTTGAAAGAGGAAACACCATATATTTT. The chain carries TRBV29-1 and TRBJ1-3; D is undetermined. Germline V gene lookup returns CDR1 SQVTM and CDR2 ANQGSEA. The V and J ends lost 2 bases and 4 bases respectively, with 3 bases between them. The CDR3 spans 11 residues.